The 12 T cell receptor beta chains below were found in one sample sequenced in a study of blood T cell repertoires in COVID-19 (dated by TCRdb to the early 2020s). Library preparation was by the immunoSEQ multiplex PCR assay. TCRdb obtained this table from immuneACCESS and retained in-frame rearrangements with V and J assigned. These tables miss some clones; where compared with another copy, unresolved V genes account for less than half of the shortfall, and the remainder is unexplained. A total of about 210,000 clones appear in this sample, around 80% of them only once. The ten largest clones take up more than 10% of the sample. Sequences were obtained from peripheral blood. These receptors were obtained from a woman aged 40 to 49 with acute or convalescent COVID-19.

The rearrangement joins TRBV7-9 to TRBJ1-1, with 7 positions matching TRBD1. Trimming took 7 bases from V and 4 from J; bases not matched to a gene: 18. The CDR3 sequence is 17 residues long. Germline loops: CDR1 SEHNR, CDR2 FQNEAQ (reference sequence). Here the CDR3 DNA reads TGTGCCAGCACCAACACAATTTCCGACAGGGCGAGCACTGAAGCTTTCTTT. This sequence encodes CASTNTISDRASTEAFF.

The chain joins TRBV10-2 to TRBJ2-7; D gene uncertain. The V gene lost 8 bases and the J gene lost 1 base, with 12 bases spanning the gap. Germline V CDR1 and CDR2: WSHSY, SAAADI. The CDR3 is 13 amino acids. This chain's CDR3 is CASGSTVSYEQYF. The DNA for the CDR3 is TGCGCCAGCGGTAGTACTGTATCCTACGAGCAGTACTTC.

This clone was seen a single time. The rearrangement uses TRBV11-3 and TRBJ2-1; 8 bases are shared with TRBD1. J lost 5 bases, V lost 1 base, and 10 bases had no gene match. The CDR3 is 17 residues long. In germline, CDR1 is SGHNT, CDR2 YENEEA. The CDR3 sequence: CASSLGAGRGLNNEQFF. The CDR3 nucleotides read TGTGCCAGCAGCTTAGGGGCAGGCAGGGGGCTCAACAATGAGCAGTTCTTC.

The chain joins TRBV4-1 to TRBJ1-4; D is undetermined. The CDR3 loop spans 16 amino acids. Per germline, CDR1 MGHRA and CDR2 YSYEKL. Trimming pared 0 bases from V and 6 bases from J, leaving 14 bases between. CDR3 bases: TGCGCCAGCAGCCAAGATCGAACGGTCGATTATGAAAAACTGTTTTTT. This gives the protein CASSQDRTVDYEKLFF.

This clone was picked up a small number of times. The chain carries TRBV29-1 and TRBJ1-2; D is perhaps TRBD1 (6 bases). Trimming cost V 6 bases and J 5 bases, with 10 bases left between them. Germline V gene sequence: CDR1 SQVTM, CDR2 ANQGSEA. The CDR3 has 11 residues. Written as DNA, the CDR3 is TGCAGCGTACCACAGGGTTATGGCTACACCTTC. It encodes CSVPQGYGYTF. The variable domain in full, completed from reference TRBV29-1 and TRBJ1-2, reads SAVISQKPSRDICQRGTSLTIQCQVDSQVTMMFWYRQQPGQSLTLIATANQGSEATYESGFVIDKFPISRPNLTFSTLTVSNMSPEDSSIYLCSVPQGYGYTFGSGTRLTVV.

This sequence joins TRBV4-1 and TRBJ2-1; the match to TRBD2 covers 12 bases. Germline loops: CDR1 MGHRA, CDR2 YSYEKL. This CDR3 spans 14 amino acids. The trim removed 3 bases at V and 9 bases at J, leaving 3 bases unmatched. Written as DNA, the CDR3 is TGCGCCAGCAGCCACAAGACTAGCGGGGGTGAGCAGTTCTTC. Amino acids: CASSHKTSGGEQFF.

CDR3 protein: CASSLVDSDEKLFF. In DNA, the CDR3 is TGCGCCAGCAGCTTGGTAGACTCGGATGAAAAACTGTTTTTT. The chain employs TRBV5-1 and TRBJ1-4; no definite D call. Germline CDR1 and CDR2: SGHRS and YFSETQ. Trimming took off 0 bases at V and 6 bases at J, with 9 bases between the two ends. This CDR3 contains 14 residues.

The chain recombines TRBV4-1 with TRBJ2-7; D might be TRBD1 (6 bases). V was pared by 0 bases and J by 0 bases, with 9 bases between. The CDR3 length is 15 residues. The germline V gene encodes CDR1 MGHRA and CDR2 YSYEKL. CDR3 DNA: TGCGCCAGCAGCCAAGAGTCAGGGGACTCCTACGAGCAGTACTTC. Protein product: CASSQESGDSYEQYF.

The CDR3 DNA reads as TGTGCCAGCACCCCCGATTTAGCGTACAATGAGCAGTTCTTC. The encoded protein is CASTPDLAYNEQFF. This chain joins TRBV25-1 and TRBJ2-1; D might be TRBD2 (5 bases). CDR1 is MGHDK, CDR2 SYGVNS, per germline. The CDR3 is made up of 14 amino acids. Trimming cost V 7 bases and J 4 bases, with 14 bases left between them.

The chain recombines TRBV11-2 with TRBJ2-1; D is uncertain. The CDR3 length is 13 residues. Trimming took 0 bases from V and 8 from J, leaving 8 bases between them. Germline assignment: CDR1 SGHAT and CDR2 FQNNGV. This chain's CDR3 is CASSLDGLDEQFF. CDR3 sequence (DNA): TGTGCCAGCAGCTTAGACGGTTTGGATGAGCAGTTCTTC.

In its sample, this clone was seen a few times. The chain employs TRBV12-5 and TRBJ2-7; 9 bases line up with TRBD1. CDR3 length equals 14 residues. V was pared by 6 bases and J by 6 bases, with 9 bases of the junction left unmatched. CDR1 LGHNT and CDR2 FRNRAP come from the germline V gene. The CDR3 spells CASGMGQGPGEQYF. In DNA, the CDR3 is TGTGCTAGTGGGATGGGACAGGGCCCCGGCGAGCAGTACTTC.

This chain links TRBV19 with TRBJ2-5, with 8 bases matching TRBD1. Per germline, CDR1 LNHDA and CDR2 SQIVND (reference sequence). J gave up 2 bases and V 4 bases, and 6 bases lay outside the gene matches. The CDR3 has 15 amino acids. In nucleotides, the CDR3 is TGTGCCAGTAGTACCCCCGGGACAGGTCAAGAGACCCAGTACTTC. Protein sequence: CASSTPGTGQETQYF.